These 5 T cell receptor beta chains were sequenced from one sample in a study of OX40 agonist ivuxolimab in advanced cancers. Using immunoSEQ multiplex PCR, the repertoire was profiled, and TCRdb retains in-frame clones only, with some absent. The sample gives around 80,000 clones, over 75% of which show up once; 0.3% to 0.4% is in the top ten. Sequenced here: CD4+ or CD8+ T cells sorted from blood, sampled in a trial of the OX40 agonist ivuxolimab. Receptor source: an adult with an advanced solid tumor such as melanoma, head and neck, liver or kidney cancer.

This clone came up once. The chain links TRBV6-6 to TRBJ1-2, with D possibly matching TRBD1 (5 bases). CDR1 and CDR2 from the germline V gene are MNHNY and SVGAGI (reference sequence). The V end lost 5 bases, the J end lost 5 bases, and 9 bases lay between the germline ends. The CDR3 runs 12 residues. This CDR3 reads CASSPGGYGYTF. Here the CDR3 DNA reads TGTGCCAGCAGTCCTGGGGGGTATGGCTACACCTTC.

The chain is built from TRBV28 and TRBJ2-7, with D tentatively TRBD1 (5 bases). Deletions cut 7 bases from V and 2 bases from J, with 9 bases between. Germline V lookup: CDR1 MDHEN, CDR2 SYDVKM. The length of the CDR3 is 12 residues. The CDR3, as DNA: TGTGCCAGCAAGGACAACCCCTACGAGCAGTACTTC. It is translated as CASKDNPYEQYF.

In DNA form, the CDR3 reads TGTGCCAGCTCAATATCCGGGACAGGGGCCAATCAGCCCCAGCATTTT. Its translation: CASSISGTGANQPQHF. V usage is TRBV18 and J usage is TRBJ1-5; 10 positions match TRBD1. Losses at the gene ends were 5 bases for V and 3 bases for J; bases not matched to a gene: 7. Germline lookup yields CDR1 KGHSH and CDR2 LQKENI. The CDR3 has 16 amino acids.

The chain combines TRBV19 with TRBJ1-1, with D possibly matching TRBD1 (5 bases). Germline CDR1 reads LNHDA; CDR2 reads SQIVND (reference sequence). This CDR3 has 14 residues. Deletions cut 11 bases from V and 1 base from J, with 17 bases between. The CDR3, as DNA: TGTGCCGTCAGCGGGGGACGGGGGAACACTGAAGCTTTCTTT. This encodes CAVSGGRGNTEAFF.

The CDR3 protein is CASSGGLGPETQYF. CDR3 in DNA: TGCGCCAGCAGCGGGGGACTGGGGCCCGAGACCCAGTACTTC. This chain links TRBV5-1 with TRBJ2-5; TRBD2 might be the D (6 bases). Germline V gene sequence: CDR1 SGHRS, CDR2 YFSETQ. Deletions cut 4 bases from V and 5 bases from J, with 15 bases between. The CDR3 runs 14 residues.